The 5 T cell receptor beta chains in this list originate from one sample, sequenced in a study of beta chain features in type 1 diabetes. The study, taken as a whole, reports: Type 1 diabetes patients had TCRB CDR3s that were shorter (moderately but significantly so) in all four CD4+ subsets.

No antigen is known for these receptors. TCRB transcripts that were expressed got sequenced, as all of the isolated RNA had been reverse transcribed. Only in-frame clones appear in the TCRdb table, and some are missing; sequencing was by immunoSEQ multiplex PCR. The sample has roughly 100,000 clones, under 30% seen once. Sequencing was performed on central memory CD4+ T cells from blood. All receptors come from a woman younger than 35 with type 1 diabetes.

In this sample, this clone turned up a few times. The chain is built from TRBV9 and TRBJ2-2; TRBD2 agrees at 11 bases. The CDR3 totals 16 residues. Unmatched junction bases numbered 13, after V lost 10 bases and J lost 5 bases. The germline gives CDR1 SGDLS, CDR2 YYNGEE. Written as DNA, the CDR3 is TGTGCCGGTCCCGATAGCGGGAGGGCCAATACCGGGGAGCTGTTTTTT. It translates to CAGPDSGRANTGELFF.

J is TRBJ1-5 and V is TRBV28; 10 bases line up with TRBD1. CDR3 length equals 16 residues. Germline V gene sequence: CDR1 MDHEN, CDR2 SYDVKM. With 3 bases clipped from V and 9 bases from J, the junction kept 11 bases outside the gene matches. CDR3 residues: CASSLGDRGKGMPQHF. CDR3 bases: TGTGCCAGCAGTTTGGGGGACAGGGGAAAAGGGATGCCCCAGCATTTT.

This clone was observed once. This chain joins TRBV9 and TRBJ2-2; TRBD2 matches at 7 bases. The CDR3 has 16 amino acids. CDR1 is SGDLS and CDR2 is YYNGEE in the germline V gene. The junction had 3 bases not matched to a gene; V was cut back by 0 bases and J by 1 base. The CDR3 region is CASSVGGGMNTGELFF. The CDR3 DNA sequence: TGTGCCAGCAGCGTAGGGGGGGGTATGAACACCGGGGAGCTGTTTTTT.

V gene TRBV18 combines with J gene TRBJ2-3, with D uncertain. Trimming shortened V by 5 bases and J by 2 bases, and 8 bases separated the two germline ends. Germline CDR1 is KGHSH and CDR2 is LQKENI. CDR3 length: 13 amino acids. Here the CDR3 DNA reads TGTGCCAGCTCATCCCACACCACAGATACGCAGTATTTT. The encoded protein is CASSSHTTDTQYF.

The chain recombines TRBV6-1 with TRBJ2-7, with TRBD2 as a possible D gene (5 bases). V was shortened by 5 bases and J by 2 bases, with 13 bases between the two germline ends. Germline loops: CDR1 MNHNS, CDR2 SASEGT. CDR3 length: 14 residues. In DNA, the CDR3 is TGTGCCAGCAGTCTGACGGGGTCTACCTACGAGCAGTACTTC. This encodes CASSLTGSTYEQYF.